The 2 T cell receptor beta chains given below trace back to one sample, sequenced in a study of PD-1 blockade in classical Hodgkin lymphoma. Described time point: cycle 4 day 1 (C4D1), after five to seven weeks of nivolumab. Relapse after autologous stem cell transplantation occurred in every patient, and brentuximab vedotin exposure varied. TCRdb keeps only in-frame clones here, not all; method: immunoSEQ multiplex PCR. Of 90,000 to 110,000 clones in the sample, roughly nine tenths were seen once. The sample here was peripheral blood mononuclear cells (PBMCs), taken before the fourth cycle of nivolumab. All receptors come from a human donor with classical Hodgkin lymphoma.

This chain joins TRBV29-1 and TRBJ2-3; the match to TRBD2 covers 10 bases. V lost 4 bases to trimming and J lost 5 bases; unmatched junction nucleotides: 9. Germline V gene lookup returns CDR1 SQVTM and CDR2 ANQGSEA. There are 15 residues in the CDR3. CDR3 bases: TGCAGCGTTGTCCGTCTAGCGGGAGTAAAAGATACGCAGTATTTT. Translation gives CSVVRLAGVKDTQYF.

The chain uses TRBV6-5 and TRBJ2-7; 7 positions agree with TRBD2. The junction had 10 bases not matched to a gene; V was cut back by 10 bases and J by 4 bases. This CDR3 contains 13 residues. Germline values: CDR1 MNHEY, CDR2 SVGAGI. The CDR3: CATSWGGNYEQYF. In nucleotides, the CDR3 is TGTGCCACCTCGTGGGGGGGAAATTACGAGCAGTACTTC.